This T cell receptor (beta chain) was recorded in a study of T cell responses to AZD1222 COVID-19 vaccine. Study-level results: Baseline seropositivity occurred in only a handful of AZD1222 recipients.

Profiling relied on immunoSEQ multiplex PCR, and the TCRdb table lists in-frame clones only, not all of them. The profile shows over 100,000 clones, roughly 84% of them singletons. Germline CDR1 and CDR2: SGHTA and FQGNSA. This CDR3 is built from 15 residues. The V gene lost 0 bases and the J gene lost 6 bases, with 12 bases spanning the gap. Points on this clone: Its target is not known.

This specimen was peripheral blood, taken on day 0 of AZD1222 vaccination. This receptor was taken from an adult in good health. The rearrangement links TRBV7-2 to TRBJ1-5, with a weak D call TRBD1 (5 bases). As DNA, the CDR3 is TGTGCCAGCAGCTTAGCGTGGGGGGTTAGTCAGCCCCAGCATTTT. Its protein is CASSLAWGVSQPQHF.